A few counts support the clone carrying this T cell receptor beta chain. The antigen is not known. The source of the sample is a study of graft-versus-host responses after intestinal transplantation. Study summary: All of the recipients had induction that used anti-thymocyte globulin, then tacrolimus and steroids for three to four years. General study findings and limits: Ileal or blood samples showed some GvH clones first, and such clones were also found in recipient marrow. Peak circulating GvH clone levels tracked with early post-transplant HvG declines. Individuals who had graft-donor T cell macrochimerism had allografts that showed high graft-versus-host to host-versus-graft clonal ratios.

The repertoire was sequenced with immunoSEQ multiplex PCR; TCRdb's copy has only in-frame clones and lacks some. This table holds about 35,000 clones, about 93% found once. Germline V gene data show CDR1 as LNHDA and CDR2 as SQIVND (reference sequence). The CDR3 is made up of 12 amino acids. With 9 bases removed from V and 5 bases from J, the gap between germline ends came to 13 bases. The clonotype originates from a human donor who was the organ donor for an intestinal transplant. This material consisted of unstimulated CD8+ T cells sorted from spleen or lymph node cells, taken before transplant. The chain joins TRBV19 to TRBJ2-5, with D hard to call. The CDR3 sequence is CASPAASETQYF. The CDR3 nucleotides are TGTGCCAGCCCCGCGGCCTCTGAGACCCAGTACTTC.